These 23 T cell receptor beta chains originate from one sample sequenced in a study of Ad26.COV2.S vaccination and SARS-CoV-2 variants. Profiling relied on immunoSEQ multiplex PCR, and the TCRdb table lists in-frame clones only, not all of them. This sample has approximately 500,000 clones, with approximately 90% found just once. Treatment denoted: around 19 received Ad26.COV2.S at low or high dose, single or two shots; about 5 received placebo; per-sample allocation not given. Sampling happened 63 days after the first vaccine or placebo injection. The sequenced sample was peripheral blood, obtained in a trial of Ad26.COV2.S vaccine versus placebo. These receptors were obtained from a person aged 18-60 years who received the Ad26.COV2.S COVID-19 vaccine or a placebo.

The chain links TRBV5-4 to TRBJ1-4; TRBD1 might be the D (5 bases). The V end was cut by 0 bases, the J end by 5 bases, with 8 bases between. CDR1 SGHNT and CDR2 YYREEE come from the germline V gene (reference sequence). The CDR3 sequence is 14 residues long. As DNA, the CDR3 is TGTGCCAGCAGCTTGGAAGGGGCAAATGAAAAACTGTTTTTT. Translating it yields CASSLEGANEKLFF.

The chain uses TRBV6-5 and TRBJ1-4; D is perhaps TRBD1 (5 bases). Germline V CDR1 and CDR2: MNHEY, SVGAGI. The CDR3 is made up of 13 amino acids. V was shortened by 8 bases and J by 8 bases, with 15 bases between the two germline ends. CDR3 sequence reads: CASGTSMLEKLFF. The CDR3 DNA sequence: TGTGCCAGCGGGACCTCAATGTTAGAAAAACTGTTTTTT.

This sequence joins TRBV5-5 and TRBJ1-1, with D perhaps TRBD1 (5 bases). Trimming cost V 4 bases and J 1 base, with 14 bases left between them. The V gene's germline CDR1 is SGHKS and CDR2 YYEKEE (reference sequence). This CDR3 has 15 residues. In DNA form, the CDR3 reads TGTGCCAGCAGCCCAACCGGGACGACGAACACTGAAGCTTTCTTT. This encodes CASSPTGTTNTEAFF.

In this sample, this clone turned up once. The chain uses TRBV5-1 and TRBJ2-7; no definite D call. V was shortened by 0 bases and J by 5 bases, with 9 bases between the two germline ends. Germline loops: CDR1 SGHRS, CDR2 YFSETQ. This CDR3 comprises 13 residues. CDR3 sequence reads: CASSLAKVDEQYF. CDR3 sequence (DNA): TGCGCCAGCAGCTTGGCCAAGGTGGACGAGCAGTACTTC.

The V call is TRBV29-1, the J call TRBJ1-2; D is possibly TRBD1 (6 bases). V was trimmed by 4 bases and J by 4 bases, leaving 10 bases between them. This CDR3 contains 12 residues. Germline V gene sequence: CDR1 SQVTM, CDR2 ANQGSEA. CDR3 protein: CSVGRGSYGYTF. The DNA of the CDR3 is TGCAGCGTTGGCAGGGGCTCCTATGGCTACACCTTC.

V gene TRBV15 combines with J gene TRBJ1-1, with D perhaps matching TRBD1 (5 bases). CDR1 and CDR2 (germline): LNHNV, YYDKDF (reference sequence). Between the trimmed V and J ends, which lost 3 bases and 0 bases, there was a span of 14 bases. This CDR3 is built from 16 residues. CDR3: CATSRGSGHLNTEAFF. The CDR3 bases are TGTGCCACCAGCAGGGGGTCCGGACATTTGAACACTGAAGCTTTCTTT.

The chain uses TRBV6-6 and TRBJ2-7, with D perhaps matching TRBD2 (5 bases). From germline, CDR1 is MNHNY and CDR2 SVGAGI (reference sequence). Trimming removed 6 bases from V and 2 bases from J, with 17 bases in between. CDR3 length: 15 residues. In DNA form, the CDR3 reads TGTGCCAGCAGGCAGGACTTGCTTGCGACCTACGAGCAGTACTTC. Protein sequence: CASRQDLLATYEQYF.

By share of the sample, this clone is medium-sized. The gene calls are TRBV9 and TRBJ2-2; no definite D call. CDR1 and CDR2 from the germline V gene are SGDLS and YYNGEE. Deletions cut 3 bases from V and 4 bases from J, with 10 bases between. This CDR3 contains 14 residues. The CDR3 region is CASSATLLTGELFF. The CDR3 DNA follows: TGTGCCAGCAGCGCGACCCTCCTCACCGGGGAGCTGTTTTTT.

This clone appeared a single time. CDR3: CASSINGRGTDTQYF. For the CDR3, the DNA is TGTGCCAGTAGTATTAACGGGAGGGGCACAGATACGCAGTATTTT. The V gene is TRBV19, the J gene TRBJ2-3, with 8 bases that match TRBD2. CDR3 length: 15 amino acids. V shed 3 bases, J shed 1 base, and the junction held 3 bases outside the gene matches. Germline lookup yields CDR1 LNHDA and CDR2 SQIVND (reference sequence).

The CDR3 region has the DNA TGTGCCAGCAGCTTAACGGGCGGGACCCCCAAGTACAATGAGCAGTTCTTC. Translated: CASSLTGGTPKYNEQFF. The rearrangement uses TRBV7-3 and TRBJ2-1; the D gene is possibly TRBD2 (6 bases). The V gene's germline CDR1 is SGHTA and CDR2 FQGTGA. The ends were cut back, 0 bases at V and 4 bases at J, with 16 bases in the middle. This CDR3 region has 17 residues.

CDR3 in DNA: TGTGCCAGCAGGACTAACGGGGAGCTGTTTTTT. Translated: CASRTNGELFF. This sequence joins TRBV12-3 or TRBV12-4 and TRBJ2-2, with D tentatively TRBD2 (5 bases). The V end was cut by 6 bases, the J end by 7 bases, with 6 bases between. This CDR3 contains 11 residues.

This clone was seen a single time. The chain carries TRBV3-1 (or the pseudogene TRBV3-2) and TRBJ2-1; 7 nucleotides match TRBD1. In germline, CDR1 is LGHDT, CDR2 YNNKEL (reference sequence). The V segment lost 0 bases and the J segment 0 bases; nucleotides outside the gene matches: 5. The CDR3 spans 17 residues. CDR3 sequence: CASSQDTRGSSYNEQFF. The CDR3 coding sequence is TGTGCCAGCAGCCAAGATACCAGGGGGAGCTCCTACAATGAGCAGTTCTTC.

The CDR3 protein is CASSSGQGFAQPQHF. The DNA for the CDR3 is TGTGCCAGCAGTTCGGGACAGGGGTTTGCTCAGCCCCAGCATTTT. V usage is TRBV28 and J usage is TRBJ1-5; TRBD1 matches 10 bases. From germline, CDR1 is MDHEN and CDR2 SYDVKM. This CDR3 is 15 amino acids long. The V and J ends lost 4 bases and 6 bases, in that order; junction bases with no gene match: 6.

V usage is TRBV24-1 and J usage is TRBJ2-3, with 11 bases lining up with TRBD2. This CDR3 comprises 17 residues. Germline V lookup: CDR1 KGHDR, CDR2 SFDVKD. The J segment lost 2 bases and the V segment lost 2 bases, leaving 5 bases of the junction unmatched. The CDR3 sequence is CATSDWGTSGNTDTQYF. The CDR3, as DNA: TGTGCCACCAGTGATTGGGGGACTAGCGGTAACACAGATACGCAGTATTTT.

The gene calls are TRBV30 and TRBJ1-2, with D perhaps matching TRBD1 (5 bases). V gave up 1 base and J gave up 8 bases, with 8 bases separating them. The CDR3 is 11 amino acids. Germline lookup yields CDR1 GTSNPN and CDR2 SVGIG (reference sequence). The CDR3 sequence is CAWSAGTGYTF. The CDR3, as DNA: TGTGCCTGGAGTGCAGGGACGGGCTACACCTTC.

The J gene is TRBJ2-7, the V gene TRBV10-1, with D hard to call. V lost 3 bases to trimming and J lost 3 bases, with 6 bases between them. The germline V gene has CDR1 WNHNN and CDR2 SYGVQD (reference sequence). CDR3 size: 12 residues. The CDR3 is CASSETDYEQYF. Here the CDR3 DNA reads TGCGCCAGCAGTGAAACTGACTACGAGCAGTACTTC.

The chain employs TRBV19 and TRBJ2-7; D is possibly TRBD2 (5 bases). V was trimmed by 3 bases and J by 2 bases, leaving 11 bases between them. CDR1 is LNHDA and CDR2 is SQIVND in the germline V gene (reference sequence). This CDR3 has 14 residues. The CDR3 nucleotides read TGTGCCAGTAGTATGAGGGTAGGTCCCTACGAGCAGTACTTC. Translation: CASSMRVGPYEQYF.

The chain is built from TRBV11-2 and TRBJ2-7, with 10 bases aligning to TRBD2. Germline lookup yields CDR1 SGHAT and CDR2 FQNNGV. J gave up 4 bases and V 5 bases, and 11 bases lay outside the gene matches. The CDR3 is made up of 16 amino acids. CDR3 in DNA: TGTGCCAGCAGCCCCATTAGCGGGGGGTTGCTTTACGAGCAGTACTTC. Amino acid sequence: CASSPISGGLLYEQYF.

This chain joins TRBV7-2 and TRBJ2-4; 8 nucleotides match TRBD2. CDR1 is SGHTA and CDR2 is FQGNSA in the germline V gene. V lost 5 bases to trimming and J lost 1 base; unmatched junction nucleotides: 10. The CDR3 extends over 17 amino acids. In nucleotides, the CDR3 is TGTGCCAGCAGCATCAGACCGGGACTAGTTGCCAAAAACATTCAGTACTTC. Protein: CASSIRPGLVAKNIQYF.

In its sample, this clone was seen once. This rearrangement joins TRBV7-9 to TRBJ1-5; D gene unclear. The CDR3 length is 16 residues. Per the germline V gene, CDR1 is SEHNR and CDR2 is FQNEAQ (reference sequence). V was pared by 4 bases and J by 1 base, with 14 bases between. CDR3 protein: CASSSNRGKSNQPQHF. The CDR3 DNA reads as TGTGCCAGCAGCTCTAACAGAGGAAAAAGCAATCAGCCCCAGCATTTT.

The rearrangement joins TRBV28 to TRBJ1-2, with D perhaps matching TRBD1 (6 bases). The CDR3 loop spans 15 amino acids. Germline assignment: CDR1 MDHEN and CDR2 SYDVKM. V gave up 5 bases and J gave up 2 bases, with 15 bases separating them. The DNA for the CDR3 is TGTGCCAGCAGTCCCCTAGGGGGGCCCAACTATGGCTACACCTTC. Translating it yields CASSPLGGPNYGYTF.

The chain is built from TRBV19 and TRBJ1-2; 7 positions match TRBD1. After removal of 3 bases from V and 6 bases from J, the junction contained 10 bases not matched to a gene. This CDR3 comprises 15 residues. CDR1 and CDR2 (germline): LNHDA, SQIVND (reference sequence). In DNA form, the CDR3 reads TGTGCCAGTAGTATTGAGGCAGGGGGTCGAAATGGCTACACCTTC. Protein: CASSIEAGGRNGYTF.

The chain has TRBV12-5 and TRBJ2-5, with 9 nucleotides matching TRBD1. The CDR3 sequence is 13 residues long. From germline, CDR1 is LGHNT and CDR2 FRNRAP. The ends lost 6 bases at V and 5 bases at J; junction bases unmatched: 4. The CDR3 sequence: CASGSDRGETQYF. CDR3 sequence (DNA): TGTGCTAGTGGATCCGACAGGGGGGAGACCCAGTACTTC. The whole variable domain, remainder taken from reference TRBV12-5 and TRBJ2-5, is DARVTQTPRHKVTEMGQEVTMRCQPILGHNTVFWYRQTMMQGLELLAYFRNRAPLDDSGMPKDRFSAEMPDATLATLKIQPSEPRDSAVYFCASGSDRGETQYFGPGTRLLVL.